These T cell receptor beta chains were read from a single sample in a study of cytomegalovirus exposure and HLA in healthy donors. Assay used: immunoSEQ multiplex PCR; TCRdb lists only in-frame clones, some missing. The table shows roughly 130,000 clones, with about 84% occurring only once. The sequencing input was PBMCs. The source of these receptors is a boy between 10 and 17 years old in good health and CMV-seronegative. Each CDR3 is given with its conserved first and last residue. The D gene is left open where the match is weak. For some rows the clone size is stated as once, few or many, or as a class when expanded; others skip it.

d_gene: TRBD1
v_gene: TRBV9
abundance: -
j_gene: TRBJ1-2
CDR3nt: TGTGCCAGCAGCGTAGTGGCAGGGGGCCTCCCGCATGGCTACACCTTC
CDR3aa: CASSVVAGGLPHGYTF

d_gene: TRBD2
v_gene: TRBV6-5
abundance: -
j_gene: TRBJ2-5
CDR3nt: TGTGCCAGCAGGCTGTTAGCGGGAGGTTGGGAGACCCAGTACTTC
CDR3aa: CASRLLAGGWETQYF

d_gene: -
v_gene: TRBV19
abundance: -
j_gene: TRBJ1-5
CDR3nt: TGTGCCAGTAGCTTGAGGGGAGGGGCCCAGCATTTT
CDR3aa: CASSLRGGAQHF

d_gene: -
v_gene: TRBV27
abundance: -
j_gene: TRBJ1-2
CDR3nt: TGTGCCAGCAGTTTACAGGGTGACTATGGCTACACCTTC
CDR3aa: CASSLQGDYGYTF

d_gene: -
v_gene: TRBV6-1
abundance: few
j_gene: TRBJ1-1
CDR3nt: TGTGCCAGCAGTGAACCGGGGTTTGGCACTGAAGCTTTCTTT
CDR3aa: CASSEPGFGTEAFF

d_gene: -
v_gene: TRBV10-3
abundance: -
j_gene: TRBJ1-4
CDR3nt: TGTGCCATCCGCGGTACAGGAACTAATGAAAAACTGTTTTTT
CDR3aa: CAIRGTGTNEKLFF

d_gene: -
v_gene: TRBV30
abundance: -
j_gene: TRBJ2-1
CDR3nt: TGTGCCTGGACCCTCCACTTGAACTACAATGAGCAGTTCTTC
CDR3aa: CAWTLHLNYNEQFF

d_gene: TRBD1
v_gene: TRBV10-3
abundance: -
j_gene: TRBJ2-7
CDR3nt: TGTGCCATCAGTGACACTGACAGGGAGAGCGAGCAGTACTTC
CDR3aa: CAISDTDRESEQYF

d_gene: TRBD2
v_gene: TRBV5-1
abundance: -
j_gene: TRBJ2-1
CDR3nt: TGCGCCAGCAGCTTACGGCCGACGGGAGGGGGAAATGAGCAGTTCTTC
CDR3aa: CASSLRPTGGGNEQFF

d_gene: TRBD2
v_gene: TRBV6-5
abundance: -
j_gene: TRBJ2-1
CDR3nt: TGTGCCAGCAGCTCGGGGGGCAATGAGCAGTTCTTC
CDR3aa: CASSSGGNEQFF

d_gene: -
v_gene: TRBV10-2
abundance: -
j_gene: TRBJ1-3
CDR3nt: TGCGCCAGCAGTGAGGCTGGGGGGTCTGGAAACACCATATATTTT
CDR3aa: CASSEAGGSGNTIYF

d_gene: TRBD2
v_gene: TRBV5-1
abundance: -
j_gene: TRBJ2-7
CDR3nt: TGCGCCAGCAGCCTACGGACTAGCGCCGACGAGCAGTACTTC
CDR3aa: CASSLRTSADEQYF

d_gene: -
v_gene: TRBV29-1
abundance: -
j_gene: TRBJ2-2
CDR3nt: TGCAGCGTTGTCGCCGGACTCACCGGGGAGCTGTTTTTT
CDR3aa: CSVVAGLTGELFF

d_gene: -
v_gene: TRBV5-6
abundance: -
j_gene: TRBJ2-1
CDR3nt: TGTGCCAGCAGCCACCGACTGGGAGGCCCTATCGATGAGCAGTTCTTC
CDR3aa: CASSHRLGGPIDEQFF

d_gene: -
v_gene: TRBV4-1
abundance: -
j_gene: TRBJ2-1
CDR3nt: TGCGCCAGCAGCCAAGACCGGCGCGGTGAGCAGTTCTTC
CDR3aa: CASSQDRRGEQFF

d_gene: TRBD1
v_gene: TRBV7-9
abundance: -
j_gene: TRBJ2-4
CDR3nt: TGTGCCAGCAGCATTACAGGGGCGTCGGCCAAAAACATTCAGTACTTC
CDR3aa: CASSITGASAKNIQYF